One sample yielded the 8 T cell receptor beta chains listed below, sequenced in a study of human T cells and chemical hapten exposure. Time point: pre-sensitization, week 0. Treatment: therapeutic diphenylcyclopropenone sensitization with weekly scalp DPC. TCRdb ran MiXCR on the RACE reads and lists one entry per CDR3 protein. The data contain roughly 120,000 distinct CDR3 sequences, roughly 13% of them seen just once; the ten biggest clones take up around 2.7%. Sequencing used whole blood, obtained in connection with sensitization to the hapten diphenylcyclopropenone (DPC). Source of these receptors: a woman aged 18-35 years with alopecia areata. Some clones in this sample may be carry-over from other donors' samples.

The rearrangement joins TRBV7-2 to TRBJ1-3, with a possible D match to TRBD1 (5 bases). Germline V lookup: CDR1 SGHTA, CDR2 FQGNSA. The CDR3 is 14 amino acids. V lost 2 bases, J lost 4 bases, and 9 bases lay in between. The CDR3 here is CASSLRQKGNTIYF. The CDR3 nucleotides read TGTGCCAGCAGCTTAAGACAGAAAGGAAACACCATATATTTT.

This clonotype was seen a few times. The chain links TRBV6-2 or TRBV6-3 to TRBJ1-1; possibly TRBD1 for D (5 bases). CDR3 length equals 14 residues. Deletions cut 5 bases from V and 3 bases from J, with 13 bases between. Germline lookup yields CDR1 MNHEY and CDR2 SVGEGT. CDR3 sequence (DNA): TGTGCCAGCAGTAGGAGTGGGGGACACACTGAAGCTTTCTTT. It codes for CASSRSGGHTEAFF.

V usage is TRBV29-1 and J usage is TRBJ1-6; D is ambiguous. The V and J ends lost 6 bases and 8 bases respectively, with 14 bases between them. CDR1 and CDR2 from the germline V gene are SQVTM and ANQGSEA. The CDR3 spans 13 residues. The DNA for the CDR3 is TGCAGCGTCGGCGTGGCCCGGGATTCACCCCTCCACTTT. Its protein is CSVGVARDSPLHF.

Worth noting for this clonotype: At one end, the junction sequence differs from germline, possibly due to a read error. J is TRBJ1-1 and V is TRBV6-6; no definite D call. CDR1 MNHNY and CDR2 SVGAGI come from the germline V gene (reference sequence). The CDR3 runs 14 residues. Here the CDR3 DNA reads TGTGCCAGCAGGTTAGGGTTTATGAACACTGAAGCTTCCTTT. This translates into CASRLGFMNTEASF.

The V gene is TRBV6-2 or TRBV6-3, the J gene TRBJ2-7; 13 positions match TRBD2. V lost 6 bases to trimming and J lost 1 base; unmatched junction nucleotides: 6. The CDR3 extends over 16 amino acids. Germline-derived CDR1 and CDR2 are MNHEY and SVGEGT. CDR3 coding DNA: TGTGCCAGCAGGGGAGGGACTAGCGGGGCGTCCTACGAGCAGTACTTC. It is translated as CASRGGTSGASYEQYF.

This clonotype was detected only a few times. The chain uses TRBV7-8 and TRBJ2-5, with TRBD1 matching over 7 bases. The CDR3 covers 15 residues. Trimming took 5 bases from V and 3 from J; bases not matched to a gene: 9. In germline, CDR1 is SGHVS, CDR2 FQNEAQ. As DNA, the CDR3 is TGTGCCAGCAGCACCAACAGGGGAAGAAAAGAGACCCAGTACTTC. It is translated as CASSTNRGRKETQYF. The variable domain in full, completed from reference TRBV7-8 and TRBJ2-5, reads GAGVSQSPRYKVAKRGQDVALRCDPISGHVSLFWYQQALGQGPEFLTYFQNEAQLDKSGLPSDRFFAERPEGSVSTLKIQRTQQEDSAVYLCASSTNRGRKETQYFGPGTRLLVL.

Only a few counts were recorded for this clonotype. This chain uses TRBV5-5 with TRBJ2-1; D not certain. V was clipped by 0 bases and J by 6 bases, with 13 bases between them. Germline CDR1 and CDR2: SGHKS and YYEKEE (reference sequence). The CDR3 is 15 amino acids. CDR3 nucleotides: TGTGCCAGCAGCTTGGGGGCAGTTTTTCCCAATGAGCAGTTCTTC. Its translation: CASSLGAVFPNEQFF.

This chain connects TRBV3-1 to TRBJ1-2; no reliable D call. This CDR3 comprises 18 residues. Trimming took off 0 bases at V and 6 bases at J, with 23 bases between the two ends. Per the germline V gene, CDR1 is LGHDT and CDR2 is YNNKEL (reference sequence). The CDR3 reads CASSQDLDRDHQRDGYTF. Written as DNA, the CDR3 is TGTGCCAGCAGCCAAGACCTTGATAGAGACCATCAGAGGGATGGCTACACCTTC.